This entry lists 2 T cell receptor beta chains sequenced from one sample in a study of T cell clonality in common variable immunodeficiency (dated by TCRdb to about 2015). Libraries were made using the immunoSEQ multiplex PCR assay. In its TCRdb copy, this immuneACCESS table keeps in-frame sequences only and misses some clones. Where compared with another copy, unresolved V genes explain less than half of these, and the others have no known cause. The sample comprises about 30,000 clones, and every one was counted more than once. The top ten hold more than 10% of the sample. Material: peripheral blood mononuclear cells. Receptor source: a person aged 18 to 75 in good health.

This clone was detected many times. Partial CDR3 DNA: TGCGCCAGCAGCATCGCGGGTAACTCCTACGAG. Its translation is CASSIAGNSYE. The whole CDR3 is CASSIAGNSYEQYF. This chain connects TRBV5-1 to TRBJ2-7; possible D gene TRBD2, 5 bases. The read falls 3 residues short of the CDR3 end, and the missing part is taken from the germline J gene. Per the germline V gene, CDR1 is SGHRS and CDR2 is YFSETQ. CDR3 length equals 14 residues. V lost 4 bases and J lost 0, with 11 bases in between. Combining the CDR3 with reference TRBV5-1 and TRBJ2-7 gives the whole variable domain KAGVTQTPRYLIKTRGQQVTLSCSPISGHRSVSWYQQTPGQGLQFLFEYFSETQRNKGNFPGRFSGRQFSNSRSEMNVSTLELGDSALYLCASSIAGNSYEQYFGPGTRLTVT.

At least ten counts were recorded for this clone. The read is 3 residues too short to cover the CDR3 end, so that end is filled in from the germline J gene. The chain has TRBV6-2 or TRBV6-3 and TRBJ2-7, with a weak D call TRBD2 (6 bases). This CDR3 is built from 14 residues. Germline loops: CDR1 MNHEY, CDR2 SVGEGT. The CDR3 sequence is CATLTGGTSYEQYF. The CDR3 bases that were read are TGTGCTACACTAACCGGGGGTACGTCCTACGAG.